This T cell receptor beta chain is drawn from a study of blood T cell repertoires in COVID-19 (dated by TCRdb to about 2020). Study-wide context: Samples from collaborators originated in the United States, Italy and Spain and spanned both the acute and convalescent phases of COVID-19. The prospective study material was composed of cDNA or gDNA derived from T cells, B-cell-depleted T cells, or PBMCs. Subjects who had been exposed to COVID-19, were actively infected with it, or had recovered from it provided the deeply sampled blood TCRbeta repertoires that made up the dataset. The repertoires were released in a freely available public database intended as a resource for research on the immune response to SARS-CoV-2. The samples were drawn from two sources: the first 160 participants of the ongoing ImmuneRACE study, and 1,254 subjects contributed by 6 global collaborators. Sample metadata almost always included a de-identified subject ID, COVID-19 status, age in years and sex. HLA class I and class II types, where available, came from metadata supplied by the sample provider rather than from assay-based typing. The paper's findings and limits, for the study overall: The quantity of clinical and demographic metadata differed by source and by participant and was supplied without curation.

In the prospective study, participants were about 18 to 89 years old, resided in around 25 geographic areas of the United States, and were enrolled through a virtual design. To assign participants to cohorts, the prospective study relied on clinical history that participants themselves reported in a screening survey and a study questionnaire. In the prospective study, mobile phlebotomists collected whole blood, serum and a nasopharyngeal or oropharyngeal swab from each participant. Over a 2-month period, participants in the prospective study had the option of providing additional blood draws and questionnaires. Prospective study blood samples were shipped either frozen or at room temperature before DNA extraction. CDR1 is given as SQVTM and CDR2 as ANQGSEA, both from the germline V gene. V ends up 7 bases short and J 0 bases short, with an unmatched junction base count of 10. Spanning cysteine to phenylalanine, the CDR3 consists of 15 amino acids. Only the CDR3 part of the read is kept: 45 bases, read in frame from the first base.

Comments on this clone: The target of this receptor is not known. Per-base quality was not reported, and no clone a single base away is much larger than it.

TCRbeta CDR3 regions were amplified from genomic DNA using the immunoSEQ Assay, a bias-controlled multiplex PCR. The authors processed their data as follows. The number of nucleated cells in each sample was estimated from the amplification of reference gene primers within the assay. To quantify the absolute abundance of each unique TCRbeta CDR3 rearrangement, sequence reads were collapsed and filtered. For each sample, productive Simpson clonality was calculated by taking the square root of Simpson's diversity index across productive rearrangements. TCRdb mirrors the immuneACCESS table, restricted to in-frame sequences. Some clones are absent from its copies; in checked studies, under half trace to an unresolved V gene, and the reason for the others is unknown. V, J and clone size derive from that table, while D and trimming were established from the DNA sequence. The sample has some 300,000 clones on record, nearly 90% of them singletons. Approximately 4.3% of the sample is in the top ten clones.

This TCR was recovered from a woman under 30 with acute COVID-19. Sequencing input: PBMCs or T cells enriched from blood (not recorded which). The chain is encoded by TRBV29-1 joined to TRBJ1-2; TRBD1 agrees with 8 junctional bases. The DNA sequence is TGCAGCGCCGCCGGGACAGGTCCTTCTAACTATGGCTACACCTTC. This yields the protein CSAAGTGPSNYGYTF.